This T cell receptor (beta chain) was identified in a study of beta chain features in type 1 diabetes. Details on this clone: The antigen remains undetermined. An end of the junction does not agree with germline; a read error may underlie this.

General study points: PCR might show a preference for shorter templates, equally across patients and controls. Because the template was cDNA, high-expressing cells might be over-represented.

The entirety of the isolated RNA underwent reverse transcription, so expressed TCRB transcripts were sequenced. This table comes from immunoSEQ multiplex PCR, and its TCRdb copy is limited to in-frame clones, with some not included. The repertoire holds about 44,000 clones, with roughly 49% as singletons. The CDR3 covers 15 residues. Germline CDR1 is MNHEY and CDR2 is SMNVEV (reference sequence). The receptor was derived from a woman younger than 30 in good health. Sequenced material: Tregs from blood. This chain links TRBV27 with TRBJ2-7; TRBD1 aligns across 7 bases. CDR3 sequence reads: CASSFSGQPYYEQCF. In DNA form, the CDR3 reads TGTGCCAGCAGTTTCTCGGGACAGCCGTACTACGAGCAGTGCTTC.